Below, 13 T cell receptor beta chains from the same sample are listed, as sequenced in a study of control samples from healthy donors and cancer patients. TCRdb's copy holds only in-frame clones and misses some; the assay was immunoSEQ multiplex PCR. Of about 160,000 clones listed, approximately 90% were seen once; the top ten hold 0.65% to 0.75%. Sequencing used blood. Every receptor here comes from a woman in her twenties or thirties in good health.

In its sample, this clone was seen once. The V call is TRBV21-1, the J call TRBJ2-1; whether TRBD2, the table's D call, matches the DNA was not checked. TRBV21-1 is given as a pseudogene. The CDR3 has 16 residues. Here the CDR3 DNA reads TGTGCCAGCAGCAAAGTTAAGCGGAGCTCCTACAATGAGCAGTTCTTC. It is translated as CASSKVKRSSYNEQFF.

The V and J genes are TRBV28 and TRBJ1-2; the D gene is possibly TRBD1 (5 bases). The V end was cut by 2 bases, the J end by 7 bases, with 14 bases between. The CDR3 loop spans 14 amino acids. Germline V gene data show CDR1 as MDHEN and CDR2 as SYDVKM. The CDR3 is CASSLGYQGLGYTF. The CDR3 bases are TGTGCCAGCAGTTTAGGGTACCAGGGCCTTGGCTACACCTTC.

This chain joins TRBV11-2 and TRBJ1-1; D is uncertain. Trimming shortened V by 1 base and J by 7 bases, and 10 bases separated the two germline ends. This CDR3 is built from 13 residues. Germline lookup yields CDR1 SGHAT and CDR2 FQNNGV. This CDR3 is CASSLAGSDEAFF. The CDR3 DNA follows: TGTGCCAGCAGCTTAGCCGGAAGTGATGAAGCTTTCTTT.

V usage is TRBV7-3 and J usage is TRBJ2-2; 11 bases match TRBD2. The length of the CDR3 is 16 residues. Trimming removed 6 bases from V and 5 bases from J; junction bases left unmatched: 8. Germline CDR1 is SGHTA and CDR2 is FQGTGA. DNA of the CDR3: TGTGCCAGCAGTCGAACCGGGACTAGCGGAACCGGGGAGCTGTTTTTT. This encodes CASSRTGTSGTGELFF. The full variable domain, rest sourced from reference TRBV7-3 and TRBJ2-2, is GAGVSQTPSNKVTEKGKYVELRCDPISGHTALYWYRQSLGQGPEFLIYFQGTGAADDSGLPNDRFFAVRPEGSVSTLKIQRTERGDSAVYLCASSRTGTSGTGELFFGEGSRLTVL.

The chain couples TRBV28 to TRBJ2-5; D may match TRBD1 or TRBD2 (5 bases each). This CDR3 comprises 15 residues. With 6 bases removed from V and 5 bases from J, the gap between germline ends came to 19 bases. The germline V gene encodes CDR1 MDHEN and CDR2 SYDVKM. The CDR3 region has the DNA TGTGCCAGCAGGTCTAACGGGACCCCGAGGGAGACCCAGTACTTC. It is translated as CASRSNGTPRETQYF.

The CDR3 DNA reads as TGTGCCAGCGCCGGGACGCGGCACGAGCAGTACTTC. Protein product: CASAGTRHEQYF. The chain carries TRBV5-6 and TRBJ2-7; perhaps D is TRBD1 or TRBD2 (5 bases each). V was cut by 7 bases and J by 5 bases, with 13 bases left in between. The CDR3 is 12 amino acids. The germline V gene has CDR1 SGHDT and CDR2 YYEEEE.

The CDR3 is CASSLFPLRGDGTQYF. The CDR3 region has the DNA TGTGCCAGCAGTTTATTCCCCCTGAGGGGGGACGGTACGCAGTATTTT. The rearrangement uses TRBV28 and TRBJ2-3; possibly TRBD1 or TRBD2 for D (6 bases each). This CDR3 is built from 16 residues. Trimming removed 1 base at V and 8 bases at J, with 19 bases between. CDR1 MDHEN and CDR2 SYDVKM come from the germline V gene.

The rearrangement joins TRBV5-1 to TRBJ2-7; 11 positions match TRBD1. This CDR3 is 14 amino acids long. Germline lookup yields CDR1 SGHRS and CDR2 YFSETQ. Germline trimming cut 0 bases from V and 5 bases from J; bases unmatched to any gene: 1. The CDR3 sequence: CASSLEGQGDEQYF. In nucleotides, the CDR3 is TGCGCCAGCAGCTTGGAGGGACAGGGGGACGAGCAGTACTTC.

The rearrangement links TRBV2 to TRBJ1-4, with TRBD1 as a possible D gene (6 bases). V lost 6 bases and J lost 0, with 11 bases in between. The V gene's germline CDR1 is SNHLY and CDR2 FYNNEI. This CDR3 is 15 amino acids long. CDR3 coding DNA: TGTGCCAGCAGGGCAGGGACAACAACTAATGAAAAACTGTTTTTT. Protein sequence: CASRAGTTTNEKLFF.

In this sample, this clone turned up a few times. The CDR3 spells CAWSVWGRGDTQYF. DNA for the CDR3: TGTGCCTGGAGTGTATGGGGTCGGGGGGATACGCAGTATTTT. V usage is TRBV30 and J usage is TRBJ2-3; a possible D gene is TRBD2 (6 bases). The CDR3 has 14 amino acids. Germline V gene sequence: CDR1 GTSNPN, CDR2 SVGIG (reference sequence). V shed 0 bases and J shed 6 bases, with 13 bases lying between them.

The V call is TRBV19, the J call TRBJ2-2; possibly TRBD1 for D (6 bases). V was shortened by 7 bases and J by 4 bases, with 16 bases between the two germline ends. This CDR3 spans 15 amino acids. Germline CDR1 and CDR2: LNHDA and SQIVND (reference sequence). CDR3 nucleotide sequence: TGTGCCAGTAACCTTCAGGGGCGAGGCACCGGGGAGCTGTTTTTT. Its translation: CASNLQGRGTGELFF.

The chain joins TRBV5-1 to TRBJ2-7, with 13 nucleotides matching TRBD2. CDR3 length: 16 amino acids. Losses at the gene ends were 0 bases for V and 3 bases for J; bases not matched to a gene: 3. CDR1 and CDR2 (germline): SGHRS, YFSETQ. The CDR3 DNA follows: TGCGCCAGCAGCTTGGGACTAGCGGGAGGATTCTACGAGCAGTACTTC. Protein product: CASSLGLAGGFYEQYF.

The J gene is TRBJ2-3, the V gene TRBV5-4; 8 nucleotides line up with TRBD2. Losses at the gene ends were 4 bases for V and 4 bases for J; bases not matched to a gene: 11. The CDR3 consists of 16 residues. The V gene's germline CDR1 is SGHNT and CDR2 YYREEE (reference sequence). The CDR3 DNA sequence: TGTGCCAGCAGCAAAGCCGGGACTAGATTGTCAGATACGCAGTATTTT. Encoded protein: CASSKAGTRLSDTQYF.